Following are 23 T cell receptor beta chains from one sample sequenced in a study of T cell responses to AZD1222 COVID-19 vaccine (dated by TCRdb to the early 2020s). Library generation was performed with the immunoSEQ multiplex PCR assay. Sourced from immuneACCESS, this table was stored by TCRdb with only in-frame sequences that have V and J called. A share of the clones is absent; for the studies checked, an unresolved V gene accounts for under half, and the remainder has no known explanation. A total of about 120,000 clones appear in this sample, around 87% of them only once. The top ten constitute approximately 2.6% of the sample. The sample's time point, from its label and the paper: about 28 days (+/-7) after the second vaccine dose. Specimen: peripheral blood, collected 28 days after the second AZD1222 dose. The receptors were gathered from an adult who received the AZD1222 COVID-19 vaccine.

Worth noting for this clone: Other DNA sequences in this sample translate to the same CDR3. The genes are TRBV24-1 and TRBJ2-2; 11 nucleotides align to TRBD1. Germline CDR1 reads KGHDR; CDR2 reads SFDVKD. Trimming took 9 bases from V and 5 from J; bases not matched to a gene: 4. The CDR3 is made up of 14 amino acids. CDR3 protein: CATRGQGATGELFF. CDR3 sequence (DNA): TGTGCCACCCGAGGACAGGGGGCGACCGGGGAGCTGTTTTTT.

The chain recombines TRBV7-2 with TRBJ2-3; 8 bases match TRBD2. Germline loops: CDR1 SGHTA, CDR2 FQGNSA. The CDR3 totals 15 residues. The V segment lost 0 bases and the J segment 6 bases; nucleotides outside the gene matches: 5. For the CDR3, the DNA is TGTGCCAGCAGCTTAGCCCGGGGGGGCAGGGATACGCAGTATTTT. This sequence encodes CASSLARGGRDTQYF.

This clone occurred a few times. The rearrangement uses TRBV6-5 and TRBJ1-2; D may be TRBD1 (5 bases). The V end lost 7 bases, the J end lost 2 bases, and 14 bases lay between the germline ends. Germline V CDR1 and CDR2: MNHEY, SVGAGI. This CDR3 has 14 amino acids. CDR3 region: CASTLAGRNYGYTF. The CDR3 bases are TGTGCCAGCACTCTGGCAGGGCGGAACTATGGCTACACCTTC.

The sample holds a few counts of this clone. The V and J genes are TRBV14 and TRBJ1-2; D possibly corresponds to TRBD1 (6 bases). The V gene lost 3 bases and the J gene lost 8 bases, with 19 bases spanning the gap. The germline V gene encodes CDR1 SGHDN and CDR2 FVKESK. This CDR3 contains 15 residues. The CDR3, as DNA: TGTGCCAGCAGCCAGGCCCGGACGATCGGGGGCGGCTACACCTTC. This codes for CASSQARTIGGGYTF.

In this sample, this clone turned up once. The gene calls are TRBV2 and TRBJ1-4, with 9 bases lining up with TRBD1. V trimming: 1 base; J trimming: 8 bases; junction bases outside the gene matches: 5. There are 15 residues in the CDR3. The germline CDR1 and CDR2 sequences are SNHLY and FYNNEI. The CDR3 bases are TGTGCCAGCAGTGAAGAGGGACAGGGCCTAGAAAAACTGTTTTTT. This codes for CASSEEGQGLEKLFF.

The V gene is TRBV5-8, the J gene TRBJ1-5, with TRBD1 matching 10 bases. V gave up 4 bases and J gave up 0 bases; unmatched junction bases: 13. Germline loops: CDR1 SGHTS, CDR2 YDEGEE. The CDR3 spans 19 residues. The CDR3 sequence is CASSRQSGTGVFSNQPQHF. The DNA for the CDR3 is TGTGCCAGCAGCAGACAGAGTGGGACAGGGGTTTTTAGCAATCAGCCCCAGCATTTT. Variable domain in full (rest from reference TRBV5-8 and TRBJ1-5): EAGVTQSPTHLIKTRGQQATLRCSPISGHTSVYWYQQALGLGLQFLLWYDEGEERNRGNFPPRFSGRQFPNYSSELNVNALELEDSALYLCASSRQSGTGVFSNQPQHFGDGTRLSIL.

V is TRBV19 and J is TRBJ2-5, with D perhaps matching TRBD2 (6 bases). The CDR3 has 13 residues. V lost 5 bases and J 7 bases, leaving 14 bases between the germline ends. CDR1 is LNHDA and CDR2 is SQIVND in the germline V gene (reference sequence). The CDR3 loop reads CASSLIPGGTQYF. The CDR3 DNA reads TGTGCCAGTAGTTTAATCCCCGGGGGGACCCAGTACTTC.

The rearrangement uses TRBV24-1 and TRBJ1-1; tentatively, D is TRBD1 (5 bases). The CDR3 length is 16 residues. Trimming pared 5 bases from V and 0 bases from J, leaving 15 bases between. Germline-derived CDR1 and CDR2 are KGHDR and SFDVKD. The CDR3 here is CATSGGPSGLNTEAFF. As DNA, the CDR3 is TGTGCCACCAGTGGGGGCCCTTCAGGGCTGAACACTGAAGCTTTCTTT.

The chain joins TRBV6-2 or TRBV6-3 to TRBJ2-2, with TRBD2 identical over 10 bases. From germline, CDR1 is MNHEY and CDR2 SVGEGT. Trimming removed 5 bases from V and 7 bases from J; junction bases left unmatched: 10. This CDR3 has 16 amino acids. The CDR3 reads CASSTLGLATIGELFF. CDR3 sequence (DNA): TGTGCCAGCAGTACCCTGGGACTAGCGACGATCGGGGAGCTGTTTTTT.

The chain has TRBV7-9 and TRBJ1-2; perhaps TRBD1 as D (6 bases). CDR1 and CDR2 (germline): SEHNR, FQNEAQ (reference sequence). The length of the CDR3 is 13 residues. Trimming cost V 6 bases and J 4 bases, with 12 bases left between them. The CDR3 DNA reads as TGTGCCAGCAGACGAGGACAGTCCTATGGCTACACCTTC. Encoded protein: CASRRGQSYGYTF. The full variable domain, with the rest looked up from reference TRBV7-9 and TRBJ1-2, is DTGVSQNPRHKITKRGQNVTFRCDPISEHNRLYWYRQTLGQGPEFLTYFQNEAQLEKSRLLSDRFSAERPKGSFSTLEIQRTEQGDSAMYLCASRRGQSYGYTFGSGTRLTVV.

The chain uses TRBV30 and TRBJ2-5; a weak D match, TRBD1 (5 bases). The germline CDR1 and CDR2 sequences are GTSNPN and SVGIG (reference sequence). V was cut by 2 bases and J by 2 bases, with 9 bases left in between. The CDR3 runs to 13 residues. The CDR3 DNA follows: TGTGCCTGGAGTTTAGGGGCACAAGAGACCCAGTACTTC. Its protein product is CAWSLGAQETQYF. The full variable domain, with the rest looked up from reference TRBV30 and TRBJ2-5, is SQTIHQWPATLVQPVGSPLSLECTVEGTSNPNLYWYRQAAGRGLQLLFYSVGIGQISSEVPQNLSASRPQDRQFILSSKKLLLSDSGFYLCAWSLGAQETQYFGPGTRLLVL.

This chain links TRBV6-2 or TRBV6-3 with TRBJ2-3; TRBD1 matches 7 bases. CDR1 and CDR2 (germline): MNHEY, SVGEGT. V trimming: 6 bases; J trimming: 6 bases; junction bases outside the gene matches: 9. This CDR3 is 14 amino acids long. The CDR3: CASSLGQNADTQYF. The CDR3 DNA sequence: TGTGCCAGCAGCCTGGGACAGAACGCGGATACGCAGTATTTT.

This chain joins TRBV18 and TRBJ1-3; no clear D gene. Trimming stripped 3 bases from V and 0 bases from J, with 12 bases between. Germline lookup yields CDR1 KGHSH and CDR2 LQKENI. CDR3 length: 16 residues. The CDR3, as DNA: TGTGCCAGCTCACCGGCTCCGGCTGCCTCTGGAAACACCATATATTTT. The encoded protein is CASSPAPAASGNTIYF.

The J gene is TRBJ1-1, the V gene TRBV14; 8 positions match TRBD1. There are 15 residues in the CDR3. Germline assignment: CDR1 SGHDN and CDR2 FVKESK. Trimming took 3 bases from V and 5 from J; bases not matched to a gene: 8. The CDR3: CASSHWTGYETEAFF. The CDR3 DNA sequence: TGTGCCAGCAGCCACTGGACAGGGTATGAAACTGAAGCTTTCTTT.

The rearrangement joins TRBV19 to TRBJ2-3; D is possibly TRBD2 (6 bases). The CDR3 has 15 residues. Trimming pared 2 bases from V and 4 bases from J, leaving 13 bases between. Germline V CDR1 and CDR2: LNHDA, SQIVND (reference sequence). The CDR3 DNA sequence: TGTGCCAGTAGTATATCACCTAGCGTGCCAGATACGCAGTATTTT. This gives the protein CASSISPSVPDTQYF.

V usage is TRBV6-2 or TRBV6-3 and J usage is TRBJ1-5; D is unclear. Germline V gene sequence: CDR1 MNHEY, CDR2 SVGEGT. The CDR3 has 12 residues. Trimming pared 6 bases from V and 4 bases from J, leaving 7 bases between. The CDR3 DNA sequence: TGTGCCAGCAGCCGGGTAAATCAGCCCCAGCATTTT. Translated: CASSRVNQPQHF.

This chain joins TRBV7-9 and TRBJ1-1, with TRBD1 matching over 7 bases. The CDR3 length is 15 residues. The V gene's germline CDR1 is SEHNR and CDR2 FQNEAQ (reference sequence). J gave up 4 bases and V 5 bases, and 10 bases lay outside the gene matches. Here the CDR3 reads CASSTLRQGGTEAFF. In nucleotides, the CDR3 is TGTGCCAGCAGCACCCTTAGACAGGGCGGCACTGAAGCTTTCTTT.

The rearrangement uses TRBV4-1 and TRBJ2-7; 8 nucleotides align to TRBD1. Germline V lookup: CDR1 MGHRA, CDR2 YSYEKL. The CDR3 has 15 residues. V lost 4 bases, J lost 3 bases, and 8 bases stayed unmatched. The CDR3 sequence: CASSPRTDRGYEQYF. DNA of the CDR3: TGCGCCAGCAGCCCCCGTACCGACAGGGGCTACGAGCAGTACTTC.

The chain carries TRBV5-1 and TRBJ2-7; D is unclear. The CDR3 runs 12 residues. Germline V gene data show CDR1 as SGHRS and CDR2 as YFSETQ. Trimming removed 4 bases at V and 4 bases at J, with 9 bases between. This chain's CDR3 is CASSINSYEQYF. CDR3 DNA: TGCGCCAGCAGCATAAACAGTTACGAGCAGTACTTC.

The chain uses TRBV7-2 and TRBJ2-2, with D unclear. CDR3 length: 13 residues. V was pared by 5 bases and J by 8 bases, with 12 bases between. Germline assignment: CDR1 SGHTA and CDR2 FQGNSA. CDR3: CASSIQTQGELFF. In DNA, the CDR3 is TGTGCCAGCAGCATCCAAACCCAGGGGGAGCTGTTTTTT.

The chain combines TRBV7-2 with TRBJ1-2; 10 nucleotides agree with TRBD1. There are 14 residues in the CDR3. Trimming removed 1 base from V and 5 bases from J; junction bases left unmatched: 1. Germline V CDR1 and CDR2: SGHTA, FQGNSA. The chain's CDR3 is CASSLVDRGYGYTF. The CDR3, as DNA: TGTGCCAGCAGCTTAGTGGACAGGGGGTATGGCTACACCTTC.

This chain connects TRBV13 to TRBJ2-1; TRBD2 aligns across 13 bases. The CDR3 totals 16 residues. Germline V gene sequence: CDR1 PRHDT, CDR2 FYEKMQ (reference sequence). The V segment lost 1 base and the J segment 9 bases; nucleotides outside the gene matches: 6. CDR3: CASSLVGTSGETEQFF. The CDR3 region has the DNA TGTGCCAGCAGCTTAGTGGGGACTAGCGGGGAGACTGAGCAGTTCTTC.

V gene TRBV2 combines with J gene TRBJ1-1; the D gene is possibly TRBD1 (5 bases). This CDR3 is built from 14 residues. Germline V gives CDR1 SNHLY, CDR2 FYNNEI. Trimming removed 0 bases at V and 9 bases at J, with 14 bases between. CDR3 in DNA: TGTGCCAGCAGTGAAGCGCTTCAGGACAATCAAGCTTTCTTT. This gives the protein CASSEALQDNQAFF.